Listed here are 10 T cell receptor beta chains from one sample, sequenced in a study of stem cell transplantation in POMP-related autoinflammatory disease. This table comes from immunoSEQ multiplex PCR, and its TCRdb copy is limited to in-frame clones, with some not included. The data contain 20,000 to 30,000 clones, around 83% of them seen just once; the ten biggest clones take up more than 2.5%. The input for sequencing was CD4+ T cells from PBMCs, taken before stem cell transplantation. Receptors originate from a human donor with POMP-related autoinflammation and immune dysregulation (PRAID).

The chain employs TRBV27 and TRBJ2-6, with unresolved D. The CDR3 sequence is 17 residues long. Trimming pared 6 bases from V and 0 bases from J, leaving 15 bases between. Germline loops: CDR1 MNHEY, CDR2 SMNVEV (reference sequence). DNA for the CDR3: TGTGCCAGCAGGCAACTATCCAGGAGCTCTGGGGCCAACGTCCTGACTTTC. Amino acid sequence: CASRQLSRSSGANVLTF.

Only a few counts were recorded for this clone. This chain uses TRBV27 with TRBJ1-5; 7 bases align to TRBD1. Trimming cost V 1 base and J 7 bases; bases outside gene matches: 7. Per the germline V gene, CDR1 is MNHEY and CDR2 is SMNVEV (reference sequence). CDR3 length equals 15 residues. CDR3 region: CASSLFEGAQQPQHF. The CDR3 nucleotides are TGTGCCAGCAGTTTATTTGAGGGGGCGCAACAGCCCCAGCATTTT.

The chain links TRBV5-6 to TRBJ1-3; D remains unclear. The germline V gene has CDR1 SGHDT and CDR2 YYEEEE. Deletions cut 4 bases from V and 1 base from J, with 15 bases between. The CDR3 has 16 amino acids. CDR3 nucleotides: TGTGCCAGCAGCCCGGCGAGAGGGATTTCTGGAAACACCATATATTTT. It encodes CASSPARGISGNTIYF.

CDR3 sequence reads: CSARVDRLAFF. The CDR3, as DNA: TGCAGTGCTAGAGTAGACAGGTTGGCTTTCTTT. The chain combines TRBV20-1 with TRBJ1-1, with D possibly TRBD1 on 6 matching bases. The V gene's germline CDR1 is DFQATT and CDR2 SNEGSKA (reference sequence). With 1 base removed from V and 11 bases from J, the gap between germline ends came to 11 bases. The CDR3 consists of 11 residues.

The chain recombines TRBV7-6 with TRBJ2-2; 8 nucleotides line up with TRBD2. Unmatched junction bases numbered 6, after V lost 1 base and J lost 5 bases. The CDR3 loop spans 16 amino acids. Germline CDR1 reads SGHVS; CDR2 reads FNYEAQ. CDR3 in DNA: TGTGCCAGCAGCTTAGGGGCCAGCGGGAGTACCGGGGAGCTGTTTTTT. This gives the protein CASSLGASGSTGELFF.

The chain has TRBV6-1 and TRBJ1-2; D not resolved. This CDR3 comprises 13 residues. In germline, CDR1 is MNHNS, CDR2 SASEGT. Trimming pared 2 bases from V and 5 bases from J, leaving 9 bases between. DNA of the CDR3: TGTGCCAGCAGTGAACAGAAGAGGTATGGCTACACCTTC. This encodes CASSEQKRYGYTF.

The CDR3 region has the DNA TGTGCCAGTAGTTTATCGTCCAGGGGGCGGGAAACCTACGAGCAGTACTTC. Encoded protein: CASSLSSRGRETYEQYF. J is TRBJ2-7 and V is TRBV19; 8 positions match TRBD1. CDR1 and CDR2 from the germline V gene are LNHDA and SQIVND (reference sequence). V dropped 5 bases and J dropped 2; count of bases not matched to a gene: 14. This CDR3 comprises 17 residues.

The chain has TRBV15 and TRBJ1-2; 8 positions match TRBD1. The germline V gene encodes CDR1 LNHNV and CDR2 YYDKDF (reference sequence). This CDR3 contains 17 residues. With V trimmed by 5 bases and J by 4 bases, 15 bases remained unmatched. As DNA, the CDR3 is TGTGCCACCAGCTCGACAGGGGCCATCCTTAGGGGCTATGGCTACACCTTC. It specifies CATSSTGAILRGYGYTF. Supplemented by reference TRBV15 and TRBJ1-2, the full variable domain reads DAMVIQNPRYQVTQFGKPVTLSCSQTLNHNVMYWYQQKSSQAPKLLFHYYDKDFNNEADTPDNFQSRRPNTSFCFLDIRSPGLGDTAMYLCATSSTGAILRGYGYTFGSGTRLTVV.

The chain carries TRBV19 and TRBJ2-3, with D perhaps given as TRBD1 or TRBD2 (5 bases each). V gave up 4 bases and J gave up 4 bases, with 15 bases separating them. The CDR3 has 15 residues. Germline assignment: CDR1 LNHDA and CDR2 SQIVND (reference sequence). CDR3 sequence: CASSRGTQGPDTQYF. DNA for the CDR3: TGTGCCAGTAGTAGAGGGACCCAAGGCCCAGATACGCAGTATTTT.

J is TRBJ2-7 and V is TRBV18, with D uncertain. The CDR3 is 12 amino acids. Trimming took 1 base from V and 6 from J, leaving 7 bases between them. Germline CDR1 and CDR2: KGHSH and LQKENI. The CDR3: CASSPRVSEQYF. CDR3 coding DNA: TGTGCCAGCTCACCACGGGTATCCGAGCAGTACTTC. Full variable domain (missing parts from reference TRBV18 and TRBJ2-7): NAGVMQNPRHLVRRRGQEARLRCSPMKGHSHVYWYRQLPEEGLKFMVYLQKENIIDESGMPKERFSAEFPKEGPSILRIQQVVRGDSAAYFCASSPRVSEQYFGPGTRLTVT.